A selection of T cell receptor beta chains follows, all from one sample in a study of blood T cell repertoires in COVID-19. Profiled with immunoSEQ multiplex PCR; TCRdb holds only in-frame clones, not every one. The top ten hold around 0.8% of the sample, which has roughly 250,000 clones, 80% to 90% seen once. Sample: PBMCs or T cells enriched from blood (not recorded which). The receptors were gathered from a man aged 50 to 60 who had been exposed to COVID-19. Each CDR3 is given with its conserved first and last residue. The order of the fields is clone size, CDR3 length, V gene, D gene, J gene, CDR3 DNA, CDR3 protein. A D gene is named only where the DNA matches it firmly. The size of a clone is reported for some rows only, either as once, few or many, or as a class for expanded clones.

size: .
length: 14
V: TRBV10-3
D: .
J: TRBJ1-2
DNA: TGTGCCATCAGTGATTGGGGCACTAACTATGGCTACACCTTC
CDR3: CAISDWGTNYGYTF

size: once
length: 15
V: TRBV15
D: TRBD1
J: TRBJ1-5
DNA: TGTGCCACCAGCATGGGATCAGGGGGCTGGCAGCCCCAGCATTTT
CDR3: CATSMGSGGWQPQHF

size: .
length: 16
V: TRBV19
D: TRBD1
J: TRBJ2-4
DNA: TGTGCCAGTAGTAGGGGACAGGGGGTGGCCAAAAACATTCAGTACTTC
CDR3: CASSRGQGVAKNIQYF

size: .
length: 15
V: TRBV25-1
D: .
J: TRBJ1-1
DNA: TGTGCCAGCAGTCCAAATCTCGGGGAGGACACTGAAGCTTTCTTT
CDR3: CASSPNLGEDTEAFF

size: .
length: 14
V: TRBV19
D: TRBD1
J: TRBJ1-2
DNA: TGTGCCAGTCGGGACAGGGGTATGAACTATGGCTACACCTTC
CDR3: CASRDRGMNYGYTF

size: once
length: 17
V: TRBV4-2
D: TRBD1
J: TRBJ1-2
DNA: TGTGCCAGCAGCCAAGGGGGACAGACAGGGGCGAACTATGGCTACACCTTC
CDR3: CASSQGGQTGANYGYTF

size: .
length: 14
V: TRBV5-1
D: .
J: TRBJ1-3
DNA: TGCGCCAGCAGCTTGGGGACTTCTGGAAACACCATATATTTT
CDR3: CASSLGTSGNTIYF

size: .
length: 16
V: TRBV24-1
D: .
J: TRBJ1-5
DNA: TGTGCCACCAGTGCCACAGGGTCTGGGTTCGATCAGCCCCAGCATTTT
CDR3: CATSATGSGFDQPQHF

size: .
length: 20
V: TRBV4-1
D: .
J: TRBJ1-4
DNA: TGCGCCAGCAGCCCTTTACGGGGGGACTTCTTCCGAGGGGCTAATGAAAAACTGTTTTTT
CDR3: CASSPLRGDFFRGANEKLFF

size: .
length: 16
V: TRBV20-1
D: TRBD2
J: TRBJ2-2
DNA: TGCAGTGCTAGTACTAGCGGGACCACAAACACCGGGGAGCTGTTTTTT
CDR3: CSASTSGTTNTGELFF

size: .
length: 17
V: TRBV19
D: .
J: TRBJ1-5
DNA: TGTGCCAGTCTCGGGGGGGCGGGGATTGGCCTAAATCAGCCCCAGCATTTT
CDR3: CASLGGAGIGLNQPQHF

size: .
length: 16
V: TRBV9
D: TRBD2
J: TRBJ2-1
DNA: TGTGCCAGCAGCGTAGGCGGGGGGGCCTGGTTTTTTGAGCAGTTCTTC
CDR3: CASSVGGGAWFFEQFF

size: .
length: 12
V: TRBV13
D: .
J: TRBJ1-2
DNA: TGTGCCAGCAGCCAGAGGGATGACGGCTACACCTTC
CDR3: CASSQRDDGYTF

size: .
length: 17
V: TRBV18
D: TRBD1
J: TRBJ1-5
DNA: TGTGCCAGCTCACCATCAAGAACAGGGACAGGATATCAGCCCCAGCATTTT
CDR3: CASSPSRTGTGYQPQHF